Listed below are T cell receptor beta chains from one sample, sequenced in a study of T cells after yellow fever vaccination. Each CDR3 protein gets one entry after TCRdb re-called the 5' RACE reads with MiXCR. This table holds over 100,000 distinct CDR3 sequences, 8.4% found once. The sample was CD8+ T cells sorted from PBMCs, taken 45 days after the yellow fever booster vaccination. The receptors come from a man aged 25-45 years who received the YFV17D yellow fever vaccine. Both conserved end residues are part of each CDR3. A D gene is named only where the DNA matches it firmly. Clone size is not always given. Where it is, it says once, few, many or a class for expanded clones.

DNA: TGCAGTGCTGGAACAGGCTTCTCCTACAATGAGCAGTTCTTC; CDR3: CSAGTGFSYNEQFF; D: -; J: TRBJ2-1; size: -; length: 14; V: TRBV20-1
DNA: TGTGCCAGCAGCAAATCACGTCAGCTCTCCTACAATGAGCAGTTCTTC; CDR3: CASSKSRQLSYNEQFF; D: -; J: TRBJ2-1; size: -; length: 16; V: TRBV21-1
DNA: TGCAGTGCTAGAGTACCGGGAGGGGTCCAAGAGACCCAGTACTTC; CDR3: CSARVPGGVQETQYF; D: TRBD2; J: TRBJ2-5; size: many; length: 15; V: TRBV20-1
DNA: TGTGCCAGCAGCCCAAGTGTATGGGGGCTGAACACCGGGGAGCTGTTTTTT; CDR3: CASSPSVWGLNTGELFF; D: -; J: TRBJ2-2; size: many; length: 17; V: TRBV7-2
DNA: TGCAGTGCTAGAGATCTTCTCAGAAATTATGGCTACACCTTC; CDR3: CSARDLLRNYGYTF; D: -; J: TRBJ1-2; size: -; length: 14; V: TRBV20-1
DNA: TGCAGCGTTGATGGGGGGCTGGGTGAGCAGTTCTTC; CDR3: CSVDGGLGEQFF; D: -; J: TRBJ2-1; size: many; length: 12; V: TRBV29-1
DNA: TGTGCCAGCAGTTTATACAGGGAAGCAGATACGCAGTATTTT; CDR3: CASSLYREADTQYF; D: -; J: TRBJ2-3; size: many; length: 14; V: TRBV12-3/TRBV12-4
DNA: TGTGCCAGCAGTTACAACCCCGGACAGGTCCTGCCCGCGGTCTACGAGCAGTACTTC; CDR3: CASSYNPGQVLPAVYEQYF; D: TRBD1; J: TRBJ2-7; size: many; length: 19; V: TRBV6-2/TRBV6-3
DNA: TGTGCCAGCAGTCGACCGGGGGCCGGGGAGCTGTTTTTT; CDR3: CASSRPGAGELFF; D: -; J: TRBJ2-2; size: -; length: 13; V: TRBV5-8
DNA: TGTGCCAGCAGTGGCCGCGGGAGCACAGATACGCAGTATTTT; CDR3: CASSGRGSTDTQYF; D: -; J: TRBJ2-3; size: -; length: 14; V: TRBV28
DNA: TGTGCCAGCAGCCAAGATGGCCCCCAGGAGACCCAGTACTTC; CDR3: CASSQDGPQETQYF; D: -; J: TRBJ2-5; size: many; length: 14; V: TRBV4-2
DNA: TGTGCCAGCAGCTGGCCCCCCTCTAGCGGGAGGGCCCTGGAGCAGTACTTC; CDR3: CASSWPPSSGRALEQYF; D: TRBD2; J: TRBJ2-7; size: few; length: 17; V: TRBV5-6
DNA: TGTGCCAGCAGTGAATATCAGAGCACAGATACGCAGTATTTT; CDR3: CASSEYQSTDTQYF; D: -; J: TRBJ2-3; size: many; length: 14; V: TRBV25-1
DNA: TGTGCCAGCAGTTCCCCTGAGTACAATGAGCAGTTCTTC; CDR3: CASSSPEYNEQFF; D: -; J: TRBJ2-1; size: -; length: 13; V: TRBV6-6
DNA: TGTGCCAGCAGCCCGACAGGGATCATTCAGCCCCAGCATTTT; CDR3: CASSPTGIIQPQHF; D: TRBD1; J: TRBJ1-5; size: many; length: 14; V: TRBV12-3/TRBV12-4
DNA: TGTGCCAGCAGCTTAATTGGTCTAGCGGGATCCATGGGGGACACCGGGGAGCTGTTTTTT; CDR3: CASSLIGLAGSMGDTGELFF; D: TRBD2; J: TRBJ2-2; size: many; length: 20; V: TRBV11-2
DNA: TGTGCCAGCAGCCAGGGGGGGGACACAGATACGCAGTATTTT; CDR3: CASSQGGDTDTQYF; D: -; J: TRBJ2-3; size: many; length: 14; V: TRBV9
DNA: TGCGCCAGCAGCCAAGACGTGGTAGTGTACGAGCAGTACTTC; CDR3: CASSQDVVVYEQYF; D: -; J: TRBJ2-7; size: many; length: 14; V: TRBV4-3
DNA: TGCAGTGCTAGAGCCACCTTTCGGGACGACAGATACAATGAGCAGTTCTTC; CDR3: CSARATFRDDRYNEQFF; D: -; J: TRBJ2-1; size: many; length: 17; V: TRBV20-1
DNA: TGCGCCAGCAGCCAAGGGGTATTCTTTAACGAGCAGTTCTTC; CDR3: CASSQGVFFNEQFF; D: -; J: TRBJ2-1; size: many; length: 14; V: TRBV4-3
DNA: TGTGCCAGCAGCTTATCCGGTTTGGGCGGGATACTAGCGGGAGGGCCCGTCTACGAGCAGTACTTC; CDR3: CASSLSGLGGILAGGPVYEQYF; D: TRBD2; J: TRBJ2-7; size: few; length: 22; V: TRBV7-2
DNA: TGTGCCACCACCGTCGACAGCTCCTACAATGAGCAGTTCTTC; CDR3: CATTVDSSYNEQFF; D: -; J: TRBJ2-1; size: many; length: 14; V: TRBV6-2/TRBV6-3
DNA: TGCAGCGTTGTCGCCCCAGTTGGCTACGAGCAGTACTTC; CDR3: CSVVAPVGYEQYF; D: -; J: TRBJ2-7; size: -; length: 13; V: TRBV29-1
DNA: TGCGCCACCGGGACTAGCGGGAGTGCCGGGGAGCTGTTTTTT; CDR3: CATGTSGSAGELFF; D: TRBD2; J: TRBJ2-2; size: many; length: 14; V: TRBV10-2
DNA: TGTGCCAGCAGCCAATCGCCTGGACTAGCGGGCGTTCCCGTCTACAATGAGCAGTTCTTC; CDR3: CASSQSPGLAGVPVYNEQFF; D: TRBD2; J: TRBJ2-1; size: many; length: 20; V: TRBV3-1
DNA: TGCGCCAGCAGCTTGGGACAGTACAATGAGCAGTTCTTC; CDR3: CASSLGQYNEQFF; D: -; J: TRBJ2-1; size: many; length: 13; V: TRBV5-1
DNA: TGCAGTGCGCCCCCTCTAGCGGGCTCCTACGAGCAGTACTTC; CDR3: CSAPPLAGSYEQYF; D: TRBD2; J: TRBJ2-7; size: many; length: 14; V: TRBV20-1
DNA: TGTGCCAGCAGGGACGGGACAGCGCAGCCCCAGCATTTT; CDR3: CASRDGTAQPQHF; D: TRBD1; J: TRBJ1-5; size: few; length: 13; V: TRBV6-2/TRBV6-3
DNA: TGTGCCAGCAGTTTGGGACAGGGGGCGAATTACAATGAGCAGTTCTTC; CDR3: CASSLGQGANYNEQFF; D: TRBD1; J: TRBJ2-1; size: -; length: 16; V: TRBV6-2/TRBV6-3
DNA: TGCGCCAGCAGCACGACAGGGTACGACGAGCAGTACTTC; CDR3: CASSTTGYDEQYF; D: TRBD1; J: TRBJ2-7; size: -; length: 13; V: TRBV5-1
DNA: TGTGCCACCAGCACCCCCGGGACCCAGCTCGAGCAGTACTTC; CDR3: CATSTPGTQLEQYF; D: -; J: TRBJ2-7; size: -; length: 14; V: TRBV15